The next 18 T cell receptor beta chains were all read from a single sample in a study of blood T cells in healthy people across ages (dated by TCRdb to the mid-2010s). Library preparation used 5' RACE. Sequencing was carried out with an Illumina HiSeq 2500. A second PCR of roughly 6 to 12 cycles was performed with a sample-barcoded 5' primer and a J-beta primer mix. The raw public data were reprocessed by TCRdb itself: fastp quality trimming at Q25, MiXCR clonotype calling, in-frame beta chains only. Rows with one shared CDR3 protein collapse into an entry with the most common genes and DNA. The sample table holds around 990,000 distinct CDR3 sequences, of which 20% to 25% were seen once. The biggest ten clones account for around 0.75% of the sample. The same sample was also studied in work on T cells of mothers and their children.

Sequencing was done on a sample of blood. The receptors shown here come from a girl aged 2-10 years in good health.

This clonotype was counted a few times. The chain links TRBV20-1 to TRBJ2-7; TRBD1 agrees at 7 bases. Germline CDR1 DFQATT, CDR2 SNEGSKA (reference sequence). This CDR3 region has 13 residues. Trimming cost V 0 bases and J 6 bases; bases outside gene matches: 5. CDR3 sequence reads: CSARDDRVGEQYF. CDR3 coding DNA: TGCAGTGCTAGAGACGACAGGGTGGGCGAGCAGTACTTC.

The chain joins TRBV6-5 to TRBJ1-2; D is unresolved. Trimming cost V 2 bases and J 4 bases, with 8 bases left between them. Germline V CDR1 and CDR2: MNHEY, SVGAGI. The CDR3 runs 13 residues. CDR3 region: CASSYPGSYGYTF. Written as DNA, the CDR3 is TGTGCCAGCAGTTACCCGGGCAGCTATGGCTACACCTTC.

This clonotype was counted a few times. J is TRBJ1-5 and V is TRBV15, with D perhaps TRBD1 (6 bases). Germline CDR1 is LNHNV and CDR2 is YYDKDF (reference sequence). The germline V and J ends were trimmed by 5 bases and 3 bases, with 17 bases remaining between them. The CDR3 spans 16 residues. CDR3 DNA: TGTGCCACCAGCCCTCTCCGGGACATAGTCAATCAGCCCCAGCATTTT. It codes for CATSPLRDIVNQPQHF.

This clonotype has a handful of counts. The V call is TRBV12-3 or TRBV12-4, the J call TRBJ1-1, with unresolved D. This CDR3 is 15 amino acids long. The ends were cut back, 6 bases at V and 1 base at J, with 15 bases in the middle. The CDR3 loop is CASRTFTRENTEAFF. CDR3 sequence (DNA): TGTGCCAGCAGAACCTTTACAAGGGAGAACACTGAAGCTTTCTTT.

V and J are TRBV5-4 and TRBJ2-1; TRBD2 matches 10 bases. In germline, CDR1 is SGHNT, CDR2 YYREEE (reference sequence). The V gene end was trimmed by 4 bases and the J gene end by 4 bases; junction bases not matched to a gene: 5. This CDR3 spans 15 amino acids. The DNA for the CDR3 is TGTGCCAGCAGCGTAACTAGCGGGACGTACAATGAGCAGTTCTTC. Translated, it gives CASSVTSGTYNEQFF.

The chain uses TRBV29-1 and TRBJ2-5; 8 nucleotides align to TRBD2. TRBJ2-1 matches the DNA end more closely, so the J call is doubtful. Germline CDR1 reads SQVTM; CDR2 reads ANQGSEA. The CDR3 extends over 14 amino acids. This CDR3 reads CSAPGLEVNSEQFF. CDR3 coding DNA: TGCAGCGCCCCGGGACTAGAGGTTAACAGTGAGCAGTTCTTC.

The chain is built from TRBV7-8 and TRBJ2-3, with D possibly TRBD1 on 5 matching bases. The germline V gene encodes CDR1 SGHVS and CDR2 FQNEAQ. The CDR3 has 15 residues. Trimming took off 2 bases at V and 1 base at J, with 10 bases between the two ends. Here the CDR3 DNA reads TGTGCCAGCAGCTTAATACAGGATCGCACAGATACGCAGTATTTT. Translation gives CASSLIQDRTDTQYF.

The CDR3 loop is CSARGAGVAYEQYF. CDR3 DNA sequence: TGCAGTGCTAGAGGGGCGGGAGTGGCCTACGAGCAGTACTTC. V and J are TRBV20-1 and TRBJ2-5; the match to TRBD2 covers 7 bases. The assigned J gene may be wrong: the sequence end matches TRBJ2-7 better. The germline V gene encodes CDR1 DFQATT and CDR2 SNEGSKA (reference sequence). This CDR3 contains 14 residues.

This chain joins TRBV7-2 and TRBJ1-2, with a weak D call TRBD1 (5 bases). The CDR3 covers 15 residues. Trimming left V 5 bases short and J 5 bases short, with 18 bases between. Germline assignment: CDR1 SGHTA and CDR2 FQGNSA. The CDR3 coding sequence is TGTGCCAGCAGCGACAGCAATCCACCACCTTATGGCTACACCTTC. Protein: CASSDSNPPPYGYTF.

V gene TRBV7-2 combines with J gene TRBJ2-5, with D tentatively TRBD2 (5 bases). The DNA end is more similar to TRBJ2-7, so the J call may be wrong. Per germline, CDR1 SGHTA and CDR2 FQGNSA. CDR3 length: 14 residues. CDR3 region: CASSLFWTSYEQYF. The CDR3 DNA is TGTGCCAGCAGCTTATTCTGGACTTCCTACGAGCAGTACTTC.

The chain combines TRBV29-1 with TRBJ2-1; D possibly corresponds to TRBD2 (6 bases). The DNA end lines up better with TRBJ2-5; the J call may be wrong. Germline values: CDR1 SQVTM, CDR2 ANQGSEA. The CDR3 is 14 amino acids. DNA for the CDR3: TGCAGCGTTGGGAAAGAGCCTGGAGGGGAGACCCAGTACTTC. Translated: CSVGKEPGGETQYF.

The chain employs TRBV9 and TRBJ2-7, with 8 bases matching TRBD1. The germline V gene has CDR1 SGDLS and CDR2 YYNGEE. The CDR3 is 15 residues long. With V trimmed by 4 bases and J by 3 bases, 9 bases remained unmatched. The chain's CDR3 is CASSLTGGDDYEQYF. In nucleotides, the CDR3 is TGTGCCAGCAGCTTAACAGGGGGTGACGACTACGAGCAGTACTTC.

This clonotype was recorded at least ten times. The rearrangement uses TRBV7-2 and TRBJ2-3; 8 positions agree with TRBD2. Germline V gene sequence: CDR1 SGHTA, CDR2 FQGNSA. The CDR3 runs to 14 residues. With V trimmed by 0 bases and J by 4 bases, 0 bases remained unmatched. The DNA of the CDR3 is TGTGCCAGCAGCTTAGCAGCGGGGGCAGATACGCAGTATTTT. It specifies CASSLAAGADTQYF. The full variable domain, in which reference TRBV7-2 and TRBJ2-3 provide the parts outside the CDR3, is GAGVSQSPSNKVTEKGKDVELRCDPISGHTALYWYRQSLGQGLEFLIYFQGNSAPDKSGLPSDRFSAERTGGSVSTLTIQRTQQEDSAVYLCASSLAAGADTQYFGPGTRLTVL.

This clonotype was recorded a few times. This CDR3 reads CASSQRSSIEQFF. Here the CDR3 DNA reads TGCGCCAGCAGCCAACGTAGTTCCATCGAGCAGTTCTTC. This chain links TRBV4-1 with TRBJ2-1; D is uncertain. Germline V gives CDR1 MGHRA, CDR2 YSYEKL. The length of the CDR3 is 13 residues. Trimming left V 2 bases short and J 10 bases short, with 12 bases between.

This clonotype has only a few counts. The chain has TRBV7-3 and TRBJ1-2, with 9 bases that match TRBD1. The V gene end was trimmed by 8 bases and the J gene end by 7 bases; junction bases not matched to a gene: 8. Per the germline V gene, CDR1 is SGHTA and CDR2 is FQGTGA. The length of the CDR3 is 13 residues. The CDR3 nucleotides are TGTGCCAGCGGGGGACAGGGTTTGAGTGGCTACACCTTC. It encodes CASGGQGLSGYTF.

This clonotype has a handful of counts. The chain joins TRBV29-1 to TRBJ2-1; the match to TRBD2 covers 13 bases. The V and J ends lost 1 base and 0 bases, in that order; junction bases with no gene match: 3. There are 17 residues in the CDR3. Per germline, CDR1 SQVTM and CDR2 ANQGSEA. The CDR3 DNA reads TGCAGCGTTGAAGGGAGGACTAGCGGGAGCTCCTACAATGAGCAGTTCTTC. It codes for CSVEGRTSGSSYNEQFF.

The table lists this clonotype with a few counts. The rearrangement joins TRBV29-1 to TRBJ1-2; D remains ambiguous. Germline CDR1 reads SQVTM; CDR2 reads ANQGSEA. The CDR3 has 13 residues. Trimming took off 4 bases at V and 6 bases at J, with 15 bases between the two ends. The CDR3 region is CSVVEDRTDGYTF. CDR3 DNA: TGCAGCGTTGTCGAGGACCGCACGGATGGCTACACCTTC.

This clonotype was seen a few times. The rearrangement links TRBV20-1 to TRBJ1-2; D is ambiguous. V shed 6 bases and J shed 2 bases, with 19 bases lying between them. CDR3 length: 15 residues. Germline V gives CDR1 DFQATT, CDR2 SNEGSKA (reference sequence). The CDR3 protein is CSAPSGGKLNYGYTF. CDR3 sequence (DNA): TGCAGTGCCCCCTCCGGCGGTAAACTGAACTATGGCTACACCTTC.